This TCR beta chain was sequenced in a study of T cell repertoires in cytomegalovirus infection. This clonotype was observed a handful of times. The CDR3 covers 15 residues. J was trimmed by 6 bases and V by 0 bases; bases with no gene match: 6. TCRdb re-called the reads through MiXCR, storing one row per CDR3 protein. The data show about 240,000 distinct CDR3 sequences, with about 12% seen just once and 1.6% held by the top ten. J is TRBJ1-1 and V is TRBV23-1; 8 bases fit TRBD1. TRBV23-1 is an ORF; its function is uncertain. The TCR sequence derives from a human donor in good health (CMV status not recorded). Some clones in this sample may be carry-over from other donors' samples. Sequenced: PBMCs. The CDR3 here is CASSQSTGVVAEAFF. DNA for the CDR3: TGCGCCAGCAGTCAATCGACAGGGGTGGTCGCTGAAGCTTTCTTT.